A selection of T cell receptor beta chains follows, all from one sample in a study of tumour-infiltrating T cells in Burkitt lymphoma. Here immunoSEQ multiplex PCR was the method, and the copy in TCRdb shows in-frame clones only, minus some. The data hold roughly 15,000 clones, with about 85% observed a single time. Sequencing input: tumor tissue. The source of these receptors is a human donor with diffuse large B-cell lymphoma. Both conserved end residues are part of each CDR3. Each record gives: J gene, V gene, clone size, D gene, CDR3 protein, CDR3 DNA. D genes are given only for firm matches. Size tells how often a clone was seen (once, few, many) or the class of an expanded clone, and some rows leave it out.

J: TRBJ1-2
V: TRBV28
size: NA
D: NA
CDR3: CASSPTGPGFGYTF
DNA: TGTGCCAGCAGCCCGACGGGGCCCGGATTCGGCTACACCTTC

J: TRBJ1-2
V: TRBV7-8
size: NA
D: TRBD1
CDR3: CASSFRGSYYGYTF
DNA: TGTGCCAGCAGCTTCAGGGGGTCCTACTATGGCTACACCTTC

J: TRBJ1-3
V: TRBV2
size: NA
D: NA
CDR3: CASSKAVANTIYF
DNA: TGTGCCAGCAGTAAAGCTGTTGCGAACACCATATATTTT

J: TRBJ2-1
V: TRBV7-2
size: NA
D: NA
CDR3: CASSLRSLDEQFF
DNA: TGTGCCAGCAGCTTACGTTCTCTCGATGAGCAGTTCTTC

J: TRBJ2-4
V: TRBV5-1
size: NA
D: TRBD2
CDR3: CASSLTGTSLGAKNIQYF
DNA: TGCGCCAGCAGCTTAACCGGGACTAGCCTAGGAGCCAAAAACATTCAGTACTTC

J: TRBJ1-1
V: TRBV29-1
size: NA
D: NA
CDR3: CSVEQYTEAFF
DNA: TGCAGCGTTGAGCAATACACTGAAGCTTTCTTT

J: TRBJ2-7
V: TRBV21-1
size: NA
D: NA
CDR3: CASSNGLAGGHSSYEQYF
DNA: TGTGCCAGCAGCAACGGACTAGCGGGGGGTCATAGCTCCTACGAGCAGTACTTC

J: TRBJ2-3
V: TRBV5-1
size: NA
D: NA
CDR3: CASSLSYLTDTQYF
DNA: TGCGCCAGCAGCTTATCCTATCTCACAGATACGCAGTATTTT

J: TRBJ2-3
V: TRBV6-6
size: NA
D: NA
CDR3: CASSLDVTDTQYF
DNA: TGTGCCAGCAGTTTGGACGTTACAGATACGCAGTATTTT

J: TRBJ1-1
V: TRBV9
size: NA
D: NA
CDR3: CATGDGSNTEAFF
DNA: TGTGCCACAGGGGACGGGTCGAACACTGAAGCTTTCTTT

J: TRBJ2-5
V: TRBV12-5
size: NA
D: NA
CDR3: CASGHDLTYSETQYF
DNA: TGTGCTAGTGGTCACGATCTTACGTACTCAGAGACCCAGTACTTC

J: TRBJ1-3
V: TRBV29-1
size: NA
D: TRBD1
CDR3: CSVEVGTENTIYF
DNA: TGCAGCGTTGAAGTTGGGACAGAAAACACCATATATTTT

J: TRBJ1-2
V: TRBV19
size: NA
D: NA
CDR3: CASLRGAFSSSYGYTF
DNA: TGTGCCAGCCTCAGAGGCGCGTTCTCTTCGTCGTATGGCTACACCTTC

J: TRBJ2-7
V: TRBV9
size: NA
D: NA
CDR3: CASSGYRDGNSYEQYF
DNA: TGTGCCAGCAGCGGATACCGGGACGGCAACTCCTACGAGCAGTACTTC

J: TRBJ1-2
V: TRBV5-4
size: NA
D: NA
CDR3: CASSPRLGDTNYGYTF
DNA: TGTGCCAGCAGCCCGCGACTCGGGGACACTAACTATGGCTACACCTTC

J: TRBJ1-1
V: TRBV7-2
size: NA
D: NA
CDR3: CASSSDGGETFF
DNA: TGTGCCAGCAGCTCAGACGGGGGTGAAACTTTCTTT

J: TRBJ2-5
V: TRBV13
size: NA
D: TRBD2
CDR3: CASSPLGGEETQYF
DNA: TGTGCCAGCAGCCCCCTCGGGGGGGAAGAGACCCAGTACTTC

J: TRBJ2-1
V: TRBV6-6
size: NA
D: NA
CDR3: CASSSLLWPSYNEQFF
DNA: TGTGCCAGCAGCTCGCTCCTATGGCCCTCCTACAATGAGCAGTTCTTC

J: TRBJ2-7
V: TRBV4-3
size: once
D: TRBD1
CDR3: CASRPGTGQYYEQYF
DNA: TGCGCCAGCAGACCCGGGACAGGACAGTACTACGAGCAGTACTTC

J: TRBJ2-7
V: TRBV29-1
size: NA
D: NA
CDR3: CSVRKGTYEQYF
DNA: TGCAGCGTTAGGAAGGGGACCTACGAGCAGTACTTC

J: TRBJ2-7
V: TRBV4-1
size: NA
D: NA
CDR3: CASSQKASAYEQYF
DNA: TGCGCCAGCAGCCAAAAGGCCAGCGCCTACGAGCAGTACTTC

J: TRBJ1-6
V: TRBV14
size: once
D: NA
CDR3: CASSQAGQSFSPLHF
DNA: TGTGCCAGCAGCCAAGCTGGACAGAGTTTTTCACCCCTCCACTTT

J: TRBJ2-7
V: TRBV7-9
size: NA
D: NA
CDR3: CASSTPAGTTTYEQYF
DNA: TGTGCCAGCAGCACACCAGCCGGGACAACAACCTACGAGCAGTACTTC

J: TRBJ2-7
V: TRBV5-6
size: NA
D: NA
CDR3: CASSLLGARPYEQYF
DNA: TGTGCCAGCAGCCTCTTGGGAGCGCGCCCCTACGAGCAGTACTTC

J: TRBJ2-6
V: TRBV21-1
size: NA
D: NA
CDR3: CASSQEWGSAGTGFSGANVLTF
DNA: TGTGCCAGCAGCCAAGAGTGGGGGAGTGCCGGGACAGGGTTCTCTGGGGCCAACGTCCTGACTTTC

J: TRBJ2-7
V: TRBV27
size: once
D: NA
CDR3: CASSSHRDSYEQYF
DNA: TGTGCCAGCAGTTCTCACAGGGACTCCTACGAGCAGTACTTC

J: TRBJ2-3
V: TRBV10-3
size: NA
D: NA
CDR3: CATLNADTQYF
DNA: TGTGCCACCCTAAACGCAGATACGCAGTATTTT

J: TRBJ2-1
V: TRBV6-1
size: NA
D: NA
CDR3: CASSAEGTAQFF
DNA: TGTGCCAGCAGTGCAGAGGGGACCGCACAGTTCTTC

J: TRBJ2-7
V: TRBV6-6
size: NA
D: TRBD1
CDR3: CASSPGTGGIYEQYF
DNA: TGTGCCAGCAGCCCCGGGACAGGGGGTATCTACGAGCAGTACTTC

J: TRBJ2-7
V: TRBV28
size: NA
D: NA
CDR3: CASSSRVVEQYF
DNA: TGTGCCAGCAGCTCCAGGGTTGTCGAGCAGTACTTC

J: TRBJ2-2
V: TRBV4-3
size: NA
D: NA
CDR3: CASSQDVGTGELFF
DNA: TGCGCCAGCAGCCAAGATGTGGGGACCGGGGAGTTGTTTTTT

J: TRBJ1-5
V: TRBV6-1
size: once
D: NA
CDR3: CASSEVTGNQPQHF
DNA: TGTGCCAGCAGTGAAGTTACTGGGAATCAGCCCCAGCATTTT

J: TRBJ2-1
V: TRBV2
size: NA
D: NA
CDR3: CASSEGSGPYYEQFF
DNA: TGTGCCAGCAGTGAGGGCAGCGGCCCCTATTATGAGCAGTTCTTC

J: TRBJ2-7
V: TRBV6-5
size: NA
D: NA
CDR3: CASSSVLRAGEQYF
DNA: TGTGCCAGCAGTTCCGTTCTAAGGGCAGGAGAGCAGTACTTC

J: TRBJ2-5
V: TRBV19
size: NA
D: NA
CDR3: CASSISGVETQYF
DNA: TGTGCCAGTAGTATTTCTGGGGTAGAGACCCAGTACTTC

J: TRBJ2-1
V: TRBV18
size: NA
D: TRBD2
CDR3: CASSQRTSGISGNEQFF
DNA: TGTGCCAGCTCACAGAGGACTAGCGGCATTTCGGGGAATGAGCAGTTCTTC

J: TRBJ2-7
V: TRBV7-2
size: NA
D: NA
CDR3: CASSLMKSSYEQYF
DNA: TGTGCCAGCAGCTTGATGAAAAGCTCCTACGAGCAGTACTTC

J: TRBJ2-5
V: TRBV6-5
size: NA
D: NA
CDR3: CASSTKMDGTQYF
DNA: TGTGCCAGCAGTACGAAGATGGATGGGACCCAGTACTTC

J: TRBJ2-1
V: TRBV7-9
size: NA
D: TRBD2
CDR3: CASSLVGSGSHNNEQFF
DNA: TGTGCCAGCAGCTTAGTAGGTAGCGGGAGCCATAACAATGAGCAGTTCTTC

J: TRBJ1-4
V: TRBV6-6
size: NA
D: TRBD1
CDR3: CASSPGGLDEKLFF
DNA: TGTGCCAGCAGCCCAGGGGGCCTAGATGAAAAACTGTTTTTT

J: TRBJ1-6
V: TRBV2
size: NA
D: TRBD1
CDR3: CASSAGTVNSPLHF
DNA: TGTGCCAGCAGTGCGGGGACAGTTAATTCACCCCTCCACTTT

J: TRBJ1-4
V: TRBV18
size: few
D: NA
CDR3: CASSRSPTGPRATNEKLFF
DNA: TGTGCCAGCTCCCGATCCCCTACAGGGCCCCGTGCAACTAATGAAAAACTGTTTTTT

J: TRBJ1-1
V: TRBV7-8
size: NA
D: NA
CDR3: CASSLMGRRGTEAFF
DNA: TGTGCCAGCAGCTTAATGGGGCGGAGGGGCACTGAAGCTTTCTTT

J: TRBJ2-1
V: TRBV2
size: NA
D: TRBD2
CDR3: CASSLAGPGEQFF
DNA: TGTGCCAGCAGCCTAGCGGGGCCGGGGGAGCAGTTCTTC

J: TRBJ1-4
V: TRBV7-9
size: NA
D: NA
CDR3: CASSLVPEKLFF
DNA: TGTGCCAGCAGCTTAGTCCCTGAAAAACTGTTTTTT

J: TRBJ1-1
V: TRBV5-1
size: NA
D: TRBD1
CDR3: CASSSGGENTEAFF
DNA: TGCGCCAGCAGCTCAGGGGGGGAGAACACTGAAGCTTTCTTT

J: TRBJ2-1
V: TRBV28
size: once
D: NA
CDR3: CASSFAATSYNEQFF
DNA: TGTGCCAGCAGTTTCGCGGCGACCTCCTACAATGAGCAGTTCTTC

J: TRBJ2-1
V: TRBV27
size: NA
D: NA
CDR3: CASSAESRAYNEQFF
DNA: TGTGCCAGCAGCGCTGAATCCCGCGCCTACAATGAGCAGTTCTTC

J: TRBJ2-7
V: TRBV5-6
size: NA
D: NA
CDR3: CASSLEQGSYEQYF
DNA: TGTGCCAGCAGCTTGGAACAGGGATCCTACGAGCAGTACTTC

J: TRBJ1-4
V: TRBV18
size: few
D: TRBD1
CDR3: CASEGGFGEKLFF
DNA: TGTGCCAGCGAAGGGGGCTTTGGTGAAAAACTGTTTTTT

J: TRBJ1-4
V: TRBV7-9
size: NA
D: TRBD1
CDR3: CASSLLDRVDEKLFF
DNA: TGTGCCAGCAGCTTGTTAGACAGGGTGGATGAAAAACTGTTTTTT

J: TRBJ1-2
V: TRBV5-8
size: NA
D: NA
CDR3: CASSLLEVPNYGYTF
DNA: TGTGCCAGCAGCTTGCTTGAAGTCCCTAACTATGGCTACACCTTC

J: TRBJ2-7
V: TRBV2
size: NA
D: NA
CDR3: CASSSQFVGTGYEQYF
DNA: TGTGCCAGCAGTTCGCAGTTTGTCGGGACTGGCTACGAGCAGTACTTC